This T cell receptor beta chain came from a study of blood T cell repertoires in COVID-19. Study summary: PBMCs, B-cell-depleted T cells, or T cells provided the cDNA or gDNA that made up the material.

Everyone who took part was roughly 18 to 90 years old, and they came from about 23 US areas. Sequencing was performed with immunoSEQ multiplex PCR; in TCRdb, only in-frame clones are kept and a portion is missing. The sample has some 320,000 clones, about 88% seen once. Trimming shortened V by 9 bases and J by 3 bases, and 17 bases separated the two germline ends. The CDR3 totals 15 residues. Germline V gives CDR1 LNHDA, CDR2 SQIVND (reference sequence). This chain links TRBV19 with TRBJ1-4, with D perhaps matching TRBD1 (5 bases). Material for sequencing was PBMCs or T cells enriched from blood (not recorded which). This TCR derives from a man aged 55 to 70 who had recovered from COVID-19. CDR3 in amino acids: CASRQPPGANEKLFF. The DNA for the CDR3 is TGTGCCAGCAGACAGCCTCCGGGGGCTAATGAAAAACTGTTTTTT.